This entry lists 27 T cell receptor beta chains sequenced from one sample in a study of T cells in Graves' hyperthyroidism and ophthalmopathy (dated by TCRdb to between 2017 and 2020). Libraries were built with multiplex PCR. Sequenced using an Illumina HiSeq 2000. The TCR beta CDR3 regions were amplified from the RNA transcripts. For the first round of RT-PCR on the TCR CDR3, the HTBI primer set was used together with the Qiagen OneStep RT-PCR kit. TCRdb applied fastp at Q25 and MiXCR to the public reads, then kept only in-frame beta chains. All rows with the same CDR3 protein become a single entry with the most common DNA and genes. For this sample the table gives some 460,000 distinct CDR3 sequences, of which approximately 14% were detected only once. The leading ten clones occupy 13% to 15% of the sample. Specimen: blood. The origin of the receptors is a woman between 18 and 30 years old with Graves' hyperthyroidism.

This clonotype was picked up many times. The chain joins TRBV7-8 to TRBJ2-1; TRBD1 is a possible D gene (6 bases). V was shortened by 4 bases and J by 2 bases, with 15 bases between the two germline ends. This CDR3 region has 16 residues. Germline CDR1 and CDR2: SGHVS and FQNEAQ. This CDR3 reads CASSSSYRVTYNEQFF. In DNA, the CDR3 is TGTGCCAGCAGCTCATCCTACAGGGTAACCTACAATGAGCAGTTCTTC.

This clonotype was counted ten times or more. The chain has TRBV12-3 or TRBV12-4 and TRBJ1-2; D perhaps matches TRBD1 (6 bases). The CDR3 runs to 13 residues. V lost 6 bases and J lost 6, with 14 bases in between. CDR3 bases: TGTGCCAGCAGCCCCGGAACAGGGCATGGCTACACCTTC. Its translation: CASSPGTGHGYTF.

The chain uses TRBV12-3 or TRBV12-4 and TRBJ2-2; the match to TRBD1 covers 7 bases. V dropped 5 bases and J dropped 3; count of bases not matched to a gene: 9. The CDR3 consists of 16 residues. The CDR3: CASSPEQGLYTGELFF. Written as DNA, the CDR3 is TGTGCCAGCAGTCCGGAACAGGGGCTTTACACCGGGGAGCTGTTTTTT.

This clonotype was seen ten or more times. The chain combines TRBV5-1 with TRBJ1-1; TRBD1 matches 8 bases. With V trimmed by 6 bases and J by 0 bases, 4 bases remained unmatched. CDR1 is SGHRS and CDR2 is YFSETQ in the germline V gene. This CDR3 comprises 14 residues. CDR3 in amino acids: CASTTTGVNTEAFF. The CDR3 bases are TGCGCCAGCACCACGACAGGGGTGAACACTGAAGCTTTCTTT. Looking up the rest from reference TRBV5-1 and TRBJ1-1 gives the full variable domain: KAGVTQTPRYLIKTRGQQVTLSCSPISGHRSVSWYQQTPGQGLQFLFEYFSETQRNKGNFPGRFSGRQFSNSRSEMNVSTLELGDSALYLCASTTTGVNTEAFFGQGTRLTVV.

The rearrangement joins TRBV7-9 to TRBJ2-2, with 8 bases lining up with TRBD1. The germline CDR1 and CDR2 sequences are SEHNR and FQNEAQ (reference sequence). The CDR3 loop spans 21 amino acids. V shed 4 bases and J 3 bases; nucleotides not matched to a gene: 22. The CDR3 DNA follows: TGTGCCAGCAGCTCAACGACTACAGGGGGAAGGGAGCGACGACACACCGGGGAGCTGTTTTTT. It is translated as CASSSTTTGGRERRHTGELFF.

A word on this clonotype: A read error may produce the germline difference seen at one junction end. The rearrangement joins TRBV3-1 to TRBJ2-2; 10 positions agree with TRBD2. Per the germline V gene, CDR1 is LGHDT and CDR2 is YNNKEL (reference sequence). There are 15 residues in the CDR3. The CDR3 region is CASSQKAGGPGELSF. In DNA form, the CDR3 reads TGTGCCAGCAGCCAAAAAGCGGGAGGGCCCGGGGAGCTGTCTTTT.

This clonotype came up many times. CDR3: CASRQEYSGNTIYF. The CDR3 coding sequence is TGTGCCAGCAGACAGGAGTACTCTGGAAACACCATATATTTT. The rearrangement links TRBV2 to TRBJ1-3; a weak D match, TRBD1 (5 bases). Looked up from germline, CDR1 is SNHLY and CDR2 is FYNNEI. V lost 6 bases, J lost 0 bases, and 9 bases lay in between. The CDR3 is 14 amino acids.

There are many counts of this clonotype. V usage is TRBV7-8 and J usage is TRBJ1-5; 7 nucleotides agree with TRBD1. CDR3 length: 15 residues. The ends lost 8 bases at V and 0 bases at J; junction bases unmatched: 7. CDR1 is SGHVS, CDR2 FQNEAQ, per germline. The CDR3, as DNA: TGTGCCAGCCAAAGGGACAGAATTAGCAATCAGCCCCAGCATTTT. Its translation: CASQRDRISNQPQHF.

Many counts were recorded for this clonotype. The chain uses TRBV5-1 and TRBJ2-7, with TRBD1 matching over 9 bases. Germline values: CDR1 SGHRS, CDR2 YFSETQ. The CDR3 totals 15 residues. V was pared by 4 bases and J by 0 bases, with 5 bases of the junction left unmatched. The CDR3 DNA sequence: TGCGCCAGCAGCCTGGGACAGGGAAGCTCCTACGAGCAGTACTTC. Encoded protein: CASSLGQGSSYEQYF.

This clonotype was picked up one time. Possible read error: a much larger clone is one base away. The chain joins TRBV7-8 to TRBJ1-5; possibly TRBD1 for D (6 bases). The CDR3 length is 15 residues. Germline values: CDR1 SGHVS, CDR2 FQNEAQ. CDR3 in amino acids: CASSPRDTSDQPQHF. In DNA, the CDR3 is TGTGCCAGCAGCCCCCGGGACACTAGCGATCAGCCCCAGCATTTT.

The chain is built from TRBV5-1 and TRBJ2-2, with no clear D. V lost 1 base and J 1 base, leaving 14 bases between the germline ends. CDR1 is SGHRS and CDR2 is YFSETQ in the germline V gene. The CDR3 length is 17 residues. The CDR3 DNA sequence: TGCGCCAGCAGCTTGTCGCTAACCATGCTGAACACCGGGGAGCTGTTTTTT. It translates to CASSLSLTMLNTGELFF.

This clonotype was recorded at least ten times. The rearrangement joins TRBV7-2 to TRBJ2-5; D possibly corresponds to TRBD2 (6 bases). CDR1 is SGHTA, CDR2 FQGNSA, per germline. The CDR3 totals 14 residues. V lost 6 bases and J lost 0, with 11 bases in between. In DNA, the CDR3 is TGTGCCAGCAGGGGGACTCAGTACCAAGAGACCCAGTACTTC. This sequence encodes CASRGTQYQETQYF.

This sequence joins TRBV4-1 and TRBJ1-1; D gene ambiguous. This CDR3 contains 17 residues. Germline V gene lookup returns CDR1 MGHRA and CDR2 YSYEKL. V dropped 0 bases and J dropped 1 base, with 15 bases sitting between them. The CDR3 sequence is CASSQDRGQGRNTEAFF. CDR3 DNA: TGCGCCAGCAGCCAAGATCGTGGGCAAGGGCGGAACACTGAAGCTTTCTTT.

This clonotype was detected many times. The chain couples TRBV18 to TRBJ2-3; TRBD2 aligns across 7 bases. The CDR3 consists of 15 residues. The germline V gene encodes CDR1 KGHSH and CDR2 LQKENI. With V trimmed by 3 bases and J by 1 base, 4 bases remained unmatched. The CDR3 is CASSPTAGGTDTQYF. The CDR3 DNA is TGTGCCAGCTCACCGACGGCGGGAGGCACAGATACGCAGTATTTT.

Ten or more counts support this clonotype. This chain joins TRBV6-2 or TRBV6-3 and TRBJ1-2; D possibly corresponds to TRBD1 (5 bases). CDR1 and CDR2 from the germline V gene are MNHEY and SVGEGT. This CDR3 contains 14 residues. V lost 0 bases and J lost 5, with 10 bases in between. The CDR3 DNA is TGTGCCAGCAGTTACTCGACGGGACGGTATGGCTACACCTTC. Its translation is CASSYSTGRYGYTF.

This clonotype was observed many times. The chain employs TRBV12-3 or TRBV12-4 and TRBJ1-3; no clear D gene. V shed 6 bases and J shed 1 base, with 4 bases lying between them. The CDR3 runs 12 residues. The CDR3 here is CASSFSGNTIYF. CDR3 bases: TGTGCCAGCAGCTTTTCTGGAAACACCATATATTTT.

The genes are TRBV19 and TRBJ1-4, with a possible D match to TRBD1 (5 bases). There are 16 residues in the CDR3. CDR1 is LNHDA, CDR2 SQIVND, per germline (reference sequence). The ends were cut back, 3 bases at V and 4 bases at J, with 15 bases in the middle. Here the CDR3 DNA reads TGTGCCAGTAGTATCCGGCGGCCGAGGGGTAATGAAAAACTGTTTTTT. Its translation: CASSIRRPRGNEKLFF.

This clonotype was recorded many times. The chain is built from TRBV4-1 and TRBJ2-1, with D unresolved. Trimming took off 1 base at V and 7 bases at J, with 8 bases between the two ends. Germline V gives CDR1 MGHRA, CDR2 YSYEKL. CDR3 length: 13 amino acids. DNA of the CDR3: TGCGCCAGCAGCCAAGCGGTGGGTAATGAGCAGTTCTTC. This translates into CASSQAVGNEQFF.

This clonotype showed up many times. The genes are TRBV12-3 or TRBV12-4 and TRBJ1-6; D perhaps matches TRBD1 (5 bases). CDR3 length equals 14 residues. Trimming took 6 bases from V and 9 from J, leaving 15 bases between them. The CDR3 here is CASRPARRVSPLHF. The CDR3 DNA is TGTGCCAGCAGGCCGGCGCGCAGGGTTTCACCCCTCCACTTT.

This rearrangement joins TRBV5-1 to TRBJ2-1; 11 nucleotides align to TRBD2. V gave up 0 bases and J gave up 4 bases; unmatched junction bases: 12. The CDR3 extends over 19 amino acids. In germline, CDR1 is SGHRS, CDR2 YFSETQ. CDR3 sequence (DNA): TGCGCCAGCAGCTTGGCGGGTCTGGTAGCGGGGGGGGTTTACAATGAGCAGTTCTTC. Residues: CASSLAGLVAGGVYNEQFF. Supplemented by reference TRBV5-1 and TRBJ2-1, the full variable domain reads KAGVTQTPRYLIKTRGQQVTLSCSPISGHRSVSWYQQTPGQGLQFLFEYFSETQRNKGNFPGRFSGRQFSNSRSEMNVSTLELGDSALYLCASSLAGLVAGGVYNEQFFGPGTRLTVL.

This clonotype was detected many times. CDR3 DNA sequence: TGTGCCAGCAGCCAACCTAGTGGAGGCTCACACGAGCAGTACTTC. Protein product: CASSQPSGGSHEQYF. The chain employs TRBV3-1 and TRBJ2-7; perhaps TRBD2 as D (5 bases). Per the germline V gene, CDR1 is LGHDT and CDR2 is YNNKEL (reference sequence). V lost 2 bases, J lost 5 bases, and 16 bases lay in between. The length of the CDR3 is 15 residues.

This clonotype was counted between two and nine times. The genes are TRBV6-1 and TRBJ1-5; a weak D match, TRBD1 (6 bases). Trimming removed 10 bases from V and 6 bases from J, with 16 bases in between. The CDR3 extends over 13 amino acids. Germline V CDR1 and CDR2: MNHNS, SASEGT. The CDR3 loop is CATSQGRGQPQHF. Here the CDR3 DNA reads TGTGCCACCTCACAGGGTCGGGGTCAGCCCCAGCATTTT.

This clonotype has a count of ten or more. The CDR3 DNA follows: TGTGCCAGCAGCCAAGAGGGCGTCCCTGAAGCTTTCTTT. This codes for CASSQEGVPEAFF. This chain links TRBV3-1 with TRBJ1-1, with no clear D. This CDR3 has 13 amino acids. V lost 0 bases and J lost 6, with 8 bases in between. Germline V gene lookup returns CDR1 LGHDT and CDR2 YNNKEL (reference sequence).

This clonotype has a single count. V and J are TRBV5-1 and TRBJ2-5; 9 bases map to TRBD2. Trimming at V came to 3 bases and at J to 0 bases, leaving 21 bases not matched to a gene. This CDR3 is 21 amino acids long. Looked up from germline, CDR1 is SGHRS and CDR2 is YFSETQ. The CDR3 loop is CASSSTLILKAGGEYQETQYF. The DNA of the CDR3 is TGCGCCAGCAGCTCCACCCTAATACTAAAAGCGGGGGGCGAGTACCAAGAGACCCAGTACTTC.

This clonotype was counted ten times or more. CDR3: CASSPHGVEQYF. The CDR3 nucleotides read TGTGCCAGCAGCCCCCACGGTGTCGAGCAGTACTTC. The gene calls are TRBV3-1 and TRBJ2-7; D not resolved. V gave up 4 bases and J gave up 6 bases, with 10 bases separating them. The CDR3 has 12 amino acids. Germline CDR1 and CDR2: LGHDT and YNNKEL (reference sequence).

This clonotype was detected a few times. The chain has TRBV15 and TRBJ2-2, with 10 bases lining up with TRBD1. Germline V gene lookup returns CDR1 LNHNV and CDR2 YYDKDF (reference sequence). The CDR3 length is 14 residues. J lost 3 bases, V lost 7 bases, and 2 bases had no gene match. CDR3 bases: TGTGCCACCAAGGGGACAGGGGACACCGGGGAGCTGTTTTTT. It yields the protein CATKGTGDTGELFF.

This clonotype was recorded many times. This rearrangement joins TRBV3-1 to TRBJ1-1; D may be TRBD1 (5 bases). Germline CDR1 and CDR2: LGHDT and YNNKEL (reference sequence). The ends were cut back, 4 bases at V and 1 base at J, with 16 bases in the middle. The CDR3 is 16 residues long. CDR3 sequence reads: CASSPYRGEGNTEAFF. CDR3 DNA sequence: TGTGCCAGCAGCCCGTACCGAGGGGAAGGGAACACTGAAGCTTTCTTT. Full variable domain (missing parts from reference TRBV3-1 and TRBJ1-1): DTAVSQTPKYLVTQMGNDKSIKCEQNLGHDTMYWYKQDSKKFLKIMFSYNNKELIINETVPNRFSPKSPDKAHLNLHINSLELGDSAVYFCASSPYRGEGNTEAFFGQGTRLTVV.